The clone carrying this TCR beta chain showed up many times. What it recognizes is unknown. The record originates from a study of T-cell memory formation after mild COVID-19. Turning to the study itself: TCR clusters showed largely donor specificity.

Study-wide findings and caveats: Contracting CD8+ clones were enriched in EMRA, CD4+ mainly in CM and EM. In pre-infection memory, a portion of responding clones appeared, which suggested that cross-reactive memory joined.

Sample barcodes and UMIs were carried by the TCR alpha and TCR beta cDNA libraries that 5'RACE generated with constant-segment primers. TCRdb recomputed calls from the 5' RACE reads with MiXCR, one row per CDR3 protein. The data contain 450,000 to 650,000 distinct CDR3 sequences, 20% to 25% of them singletons. This clonotype was obtained from an adult woman who had mild COVID-19 (a few samples of this study predate the infection). Cell type and time point are not known. The sample comprised PBMCs or a T cell subset sorted from them (not recorded which).

CDR3 nucleotide sequence: TGTGCCAGCAGCTTAGCAGGGCATGGGGCCGCCAATGAGCAGTTCTTC. As protein: CASSLAGHGAANEQFF. The J gene is TRBJ2-1, the V gene TRBV11-2, with D perhaps TRBD1 (5 bases). V was trimmed by 1 base and J by 6 bases, leaving 16 bases between them. Germline V gene lookup returns CDR1 SGHAT and CDR2 FQNNGV. The CDR3 has 16 residues. The full variable domain, completed using reference TRBV11-2 and TRBJ2-1, is EAGVAQSPRYKIIEKRQSVAFWCNPISGHATLYWYQQILGQGPKLLIQFQNNGVVDDSQLPKDRFSAERLKGVDSTLKIQPAKLEDSAVYLCASSLAGHGAANEQFFGPGTRLTVL.